The 13 T cell receptor beta chains listed next were all sequenced from one sample in a study of read filtering for tumor transcriptome and immune sequencing. The library was built from 400 ng RNA with molecular barcoded adaptors for alpha/delta and beta/gamma chains. MiXCR, run by TCRdb on the reads, gives a single entry per CDR3 protein. The table lists tens of thousands of distinct CDR3 sequences, approximately 13% of them singletons. The sequencing input was a population of CD138-negative cells sorted from bone marrow. The receptor source for this set is a donor at least 40 years old with multiple myeloma.

In regard to this clonotype: A much larger clone differs from this one at a single base, so this may be a read error. The rearrangement links TRBV4-1 to TRBJ2-7; TRBD1 matches at 8 bases. In germline, CDR1 is MGHRA, CDR2 YSYEKL. V dropped 8 bases and J dropped 1; count of bases not matched to a gene: 7. This CDR3 is built from 14 residues. In DNA form, the CDR3 reads TGCGCCAGCGGCCCTCGGACAGGGTCCTACGAGCAGTACTTC. This codes for CASGPRTGSYEQYF.

This clonotype was seen repeatedly, ten times or more. This rearrangement joins TRBV20-1 to TRBJ1-5; 9 nucleotides agree with TRBD1. With V trimmed by 3 bases and J by 5 bases, 11 bases remained unmatched. Germline V CDR1 and CDR2: DFQATT, SNEGSKA (reference sequence). The CDR3 sequence is 16 residues long. This CDR3 is CSARGTGNGGHQPQHF. Here the CDR3 DNA reads TGCAGTGCTAGGGGGACAGGGAATGGGGGCCATCAGCCCCAGCATTTT.

This clonotype came up many times. The V call is TRBV20-1, the J call TRBJ1-5, with 8 bases fitting TRBD1. Germline trimming cut 6 bases from V and 0 bases from J; bases unmatched to any gene: 10. This CDR3 contains 16 residues. Germline V gene data show CDR1 as DFQATT and CDR2 as SNEGSKA (reference sequence). CDR3 in amino acids: CSAITAGQDSNQPQHF. Written as DNA, the CDR3 is TGCAGTGCCATCACGGCGGGACAGGATAGCAATCAGCCCCAGCATTTT.

This clonotype was counted at least ten times. The chain links TRBV7-2 to TRBJ1-1, with D unresolved. CDR1 is SGHTA and CDR2 is FQGNSA in the germline V gene. V was clipped by 1 base and J by 2 bases, with 8 bases between them. This CDR3 is 14 amino acids long. CDR3 sequence (DNA): TGTGCCAGCAGCTTAGAGGTTTCTAACACTGAAGCTTTCTTT. This gives the protein CASSLEVSNTEAFF.

To note about this clonotype: Since a much larger clone is just one base distant, this may be a read error. CDR3 DNA sequence: TGTGCCAGCAGCAGACTAGCCGAAGCGCGGTATTTT. Encoded protein: CASSRLAEARYF. The chain carries TRBV7-8 and TRBJ2-3, with TRBD2 identical over 7 bases. Germline CDR1 is SGHVS and CDR2 is FQNEAQ. CDR3 length equals 12 residues. Trimming at V came to 5 bases and at J to 14 bases, leaving 10 bases not matched to a gene.

The table lists this clonotype with many counts. The J gene is TRBJ2-1, the V gene TRBV6-5; 15 bases are shared with TRBD2. CDR3 size: 19 residues. V lost 6 bases and J lost 3; bases outside the gene matches: 12. CDR1 MNHEY and CDR2 SVGAGI come from the germline V gene. The CDR3 DNA sequence: TGTGCCAGCAGGAAAGGACTAGCGGGAGGGCCCTCGGGCTACAATGAGCAGTTCTTC. Its translation: CASRKGLAGGPSGYNEQFF.

V gene TRBV14 combines with J gene TRBJ2-1; 8 bases align to TRBD2. Per the germline V gene, CDR1 is SGHDN and CDR2 is FVKESK. CDR3 length: 15 amino acids. The trim removed 0 bases at V and 6 bases at J, leaving 4 bases unmatched. CDR3 region: CASSQDTSGPNEQFF. CDR3 DNA sequence: TGTGCCAGCAGCCAAGACACTAGCGGACCCAATGAGCAGTTCTTC.

The DNA of the CDR3 is TGTGCCAGCACCCCGAGAGGGAGGGCTGTCGACTATGGCTACACCTTC. As protein: CASTPRGRAVDYGYTF. The chain carries TRBV7-9 and TRBJ1-2; D ambiguous. V was cut by 7 bases and J by 3 bases, with 21 bases left in between. Germline values: CDR1 SEHNR, CDR2 FQNEAQ (reference sequence). The CDR3 extends over 16 amino acids. Complete variable domain (other parts from reference TRBV7-9 and TRBJ1-2): DTGVSQNPRHKITKRGQNVTFRCDPISEHNRLYWYRQTLGQGPEFLTYFQNEAQLEKSRLLSDRFSAERPKGSFSTLEIQRTEQGDSAMYLCASTPRGRAVDYGYTFGSGTRLTVV.

This clonotype was seen a handful of times. The rearrangement joins TRBV2 to TRBJ2-7; 10 bases align to TRBD1. CDR3 length: 14 residues. Germline CDR1 and CDR2: SNHLY and FYNNEI. V lost 5 bases and J lost 6; bases outside the gene matches: 7. The CDR3: CASSQPGQGSEQYF. The CDR3 nucleotides read TGTGCCAGCAGTCAGCCGGGACAGGGGAGCGAGCAGTACTTC.

Many counts were recorded for this clonotype. This chain connects TRBV18 to TRBJ2-7; D is unclear. Trimming left V 3 bases short and J 6 bases short, with 12 bases between. Germline-derived CDR1 and CDR2 are KGHSH and LQKENI. The CDR3 runs 13 residues. The CDR3, as DNA: TGTGCCAGCTCACCTTCAGTCGCCCGCGAGCAGTACTTC. It specifies CASSPSVAREQYF. The full variable domain, rest sourced from reference TRBV18 and TRBJ2-7, is NAGVMQNPRHLVRRRGQEARLRCSPMKGHSHVYWYRQLPEEGLKFMVYLQKENIIDESGMPKERFSAEFPKEGPSILRIQQVVRGDSAAYFCASSPSVAREQYFGPGTRLTVT.

This clonotype was counted many times. V usage is TRBV7-2 and J usage is TRBJ1-4, with 11 bases lining up with TRBD1. This CDR3 has 15 amino acids. V lost 4 bases, J lost 8 bases, and 6 bases stayed unmatched. Germline V lookup: CDR1 SGHTA, CDR2 FQGNSA. DNA of the CDR3: TGTGCCAGCAGCTCCGGACAGGGGGCGTACGAAAAACTGTTTTTT. Its translation: CASSSGQGAYEKLFF.

The sample holds many counts of this clonotype. The J gene is TRBJ2-7, the V gene TRBV5-1; the D is unclear. V lost 5 bases, J lost 0 bases, and 15 bases lay in between. The CDR3 loop spans 15 amino acids. Looked up from germline, CDR1 is SGHRS and CDR2 is YFSETQ. CDR3: CASRSETLSSYEQYF. For the CDR3, the DNA is TGCGCCAGCAGAAGCGAGACTTTGAGCTCCTACGAGCAGTACTTC.

As concerns this clonotype: This may stem from a read error, because a much larger clone lies one nucleotide away. The chain employs TRBV4-1 and TRBJ2-5; D call uncertain. Germline lookup yields CDR1 MGHRA and CDR2 YSYEKL. This CDR3 has 15 residues. The CDR3 loop reads CASSQEYTIQKTQYF. The CDR3 DNA reads as TGCGCCAGCAGCCAGGAATATACTATCCAAAAGACCCAGTACTTC.